The rows below give T cell receptor beta chains drawn from one sample of a study of blood T cell repertoires in COVID-19. The repertoire was sequenced with immunoSEQ multiplex PCR; TCRdb's copy has only in-frame clones and lacks some. The table has 120,000 to 150,000 clones, approximately 81% seen once. Specimen: peripheral blood. These receptors were taken from a human donor in a cohort sampled during active COVID-19. Each CDR3 is given with its conserved first and last residue. D genes are given only for firm matches. Clone size is shown for a subset of rows, as once, few, many or a class of expanded clone.

once	TRBV11-3	TRBD1	TRBJ2-1	CASSPGTGGRDEQFF	TGTGCCAGCAGCCCCGGGACAGGGGGTAGGGATGAGCAGTTCTTC
.	TRBV19	TRBD2	TRBJ2-5	CASSPGGRGGDFQETQYF	TGTGCCAGTAGTCCCGGGGGTCGCGGGGGGGACTTCCAAGAGACCCAGTACTTC
.	TRBV2	.	TRBJ1-2	CASSEAGGAANYGYTF	TGTGCCAGCAGTGAAGCGGGGGGGGCAGCTAACTATGGCTACACCTTC
.	TRBV30	.	TRBJ1-2	CACPPGGNNYGYTF	TGTGCCTGCCCCCCGGGGGGGAACAACTATGGCTACACCTTC
once	TRBV4-2	.	TRBJ1-4	CASSRRGGTNEKLFF	TGTGCCAGCAGTCGTAGGGGGGGGACTAATGAAAAACTGTTTTTT
.	TRBV5-1	TRBD1	TRBJ2-3	CASRSGGSTDTQYF	TGCGCCAGCAGGTCAGGGGGTTCCACAGATACGCAGTATTTT
.	TRBV11-3	.	TRBJ2-5	CASSFKASSSYQETQYF	TGTGCCAGCAGCTTTAAGGCTAGCTCTTCTTATCAGGAGACCCAGTACTTC
.	TRBV27	TRBD2	TRBJ2-5	CASSFGGAYQETQYF	TGTGCCAGCAGTTTCGGGGGGGCTTACCAAGAGACCCAGTACTTC
.	TRBV28	TRBD1	TRBJ2-5	CASSGQGKETQYF	TGTGCCAGCAGCGGACAGGGGAAAGAGACCCAGTACTTC
once	TRBV7-2	TRBD2	TRBJ2-2	CASSINQLAGVGGELFF	TGTGCCAGCAGCATCAACCAACTAGCGGGGGTGGGCGGGGAGCTGTTTTTT
.	TRBV7-2	.	TRBJ2-3	CASSLAGPGTDTQYF	TGTGCCAGCAGCTTAGCTGGGCCAGGCACAGATACGCAGTATTTT
.	TRBV12-5	TRBD2	TRBJ2-3	CASGLARWTSGGWLDTQYF	TGTGCTAGTGGTTTGGCTCGGTGGACTAGCGGGGGGTGGCTAGATACGCAGTATTTT
.	TRBV11-3	.	TRBJ1-3	CASSLGGAGSGNTIYF	TGTGCCAGCAGCCTCGGGGGTGCAGGGTCTGGAAACACCATATATTTT
.	TRBV28	.	TRBJ1-1	CASSLLGATEAFF	TGTGCCAGCAGTTTATTGGGGGCCACTGAAGCTTTCTTT
.	TRBV4-3	.	TRBJ2-1	CASSQDSPVGAEQFF	TGCGCCAGCAGCCAAGACTCCCCCGTAGGGGCTGAGCAGTTCTTC
.	TRBV7-2	.	TRBJ2-7	CASSLEGQGNYEQYF	TGTGCCAGCAGCTTAGAGGGGCAGGGGAACTACGAGCAGTACTTC
.	TRBV12-3/TRBV12-4	TRBD1	TRBJ2-7	CASSRTGHYEQYF	TGTGCCAGCAGTCGGACAGGGCACTACGAGCAGTACTTC
many	TRBV7-6	.	TRBJ1-2	CASSLDYQGGYGYTF	TGTGCCAGCAGCTTAGACTACCAGGGAGGCTATGGCTACACCTTC